The T cell receptor (beta chain) described here comes from a study of blood T cell repertoires in COVID-19. The wider study: There were acute and convalescent COVID-19 samples, and they came from the United States, Italy and Spain. The analysed material was cDNA or gDNA that came from T cells, B-cell-depleted T cells, or PBMCs.

Per the original methods: Reference gene primers were amplified, and this amplification served to estimate nucleated cell counts. Method: immunoSEQ multiplex PCR; TCRdb's copy keeps in-frame clones and lacks some. V, J and clone size are taken as reported in that table, and D and trimming were inferred from the DNA itself. The sample records about 190,000 clones, more than 70% being singletons. This clonotype was sampled from a man between 18 and 29 years old with active or convalescent COVID-19. The sample was peripheral blood.

The CDR3, as DNA: TGTGCCAGCTCACCACCTGCAGGGGGCGATGAAAAACTGTTTTTT. It specifies CASSPPAGGDEKLFF. The V call is TRBV18, the J call TRBJ1-4, with 8 positions matching TRBD1. Per the germline V gene, CDR1 is KGHSH and CDR2 is LQKENI. CDR3 length: 15 residues. J was trimmed by 6 bases and V by 0 bases; bases with no gene match: 3. Filled out from reference TRBV18 and TRBJ1-4, the complete variable domain reads NAGVMQNPRHLVRRRGQEARLRCSPMKGHSHVYWYRQLPEEGLKFMVYLQKENIIDESGMPKERFSAEFPKEGPSILRIQQVVRGDSAAYFCASSPPAGGDEKLFFGSGTQLSVL.